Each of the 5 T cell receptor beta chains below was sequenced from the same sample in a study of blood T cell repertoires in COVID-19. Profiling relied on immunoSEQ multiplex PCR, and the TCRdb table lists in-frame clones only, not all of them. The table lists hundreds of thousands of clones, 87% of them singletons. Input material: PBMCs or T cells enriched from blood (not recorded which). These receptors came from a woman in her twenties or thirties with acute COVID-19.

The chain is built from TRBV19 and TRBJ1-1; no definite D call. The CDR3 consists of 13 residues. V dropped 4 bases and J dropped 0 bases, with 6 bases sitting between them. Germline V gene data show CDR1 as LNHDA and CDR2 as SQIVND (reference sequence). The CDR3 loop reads CASSTTMNTEAFF. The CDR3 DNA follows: TGTGCCAGTAGTACCACTATGAACACTGAAGCTTTCTTT.

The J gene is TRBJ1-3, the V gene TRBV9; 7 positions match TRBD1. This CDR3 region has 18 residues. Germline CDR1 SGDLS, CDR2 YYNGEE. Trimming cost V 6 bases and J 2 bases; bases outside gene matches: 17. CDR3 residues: CASTKGGQGGAAGNTIYF. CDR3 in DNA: TGTGCCAGCACCAAAGGAGGGCAGGGGGGTGCTGCTGGAAACACCATATATTTT.

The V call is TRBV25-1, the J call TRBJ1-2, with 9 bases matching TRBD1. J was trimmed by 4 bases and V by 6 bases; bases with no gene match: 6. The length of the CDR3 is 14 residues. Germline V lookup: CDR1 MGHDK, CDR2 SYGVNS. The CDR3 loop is CASSETGGGYGYTF. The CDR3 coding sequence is TGTGCCAGCAGCGAAACAGGGGGCGGCTATGGCTACACCTTC.

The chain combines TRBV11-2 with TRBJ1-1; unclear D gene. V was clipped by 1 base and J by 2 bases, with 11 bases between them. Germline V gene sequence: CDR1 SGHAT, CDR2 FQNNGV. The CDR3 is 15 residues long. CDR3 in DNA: TGTGCCAGCAGCTTAGTAAGACTCAGAAACACTGAAGCTTTCTTT. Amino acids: CASSLVRLRNTEAFF. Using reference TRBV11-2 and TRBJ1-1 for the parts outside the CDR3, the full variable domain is EAGVAQSPRYKIIEKRQSVAFWCNPISGHATLYWYQQILGQGPKLLIQFQNNGVVDDSQLPKDRFSAERLKGVDSTLKIQPAKLEDSAVYLCASSLVRLRNTEAFFGQGTRLTVV.

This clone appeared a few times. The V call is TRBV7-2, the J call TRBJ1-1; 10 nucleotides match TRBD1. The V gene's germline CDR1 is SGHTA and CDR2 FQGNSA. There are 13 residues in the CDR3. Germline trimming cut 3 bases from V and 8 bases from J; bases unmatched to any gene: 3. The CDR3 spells CASSFDRGREAFF. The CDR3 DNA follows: TGTGCCAGCAGCTTTGACAGGGGGCGCGAAGCTTTCTTT.